This TCR beta chain derives from a study of CD8+CD57+ T cells in acquired aplastic anemia. Study-level background: Mean DNA quantity obtained from sorted CD4+ and CD8+ cells was about 3.2 ug. The study's findings and limits: A set of 25 to 35 CD8+ CDR3 sequences was shared between patients and controls, and these sequences appeared highly expressed in patients.

Investigators profiled TCR beta VDJ and CDR3 from genomic DNA template. TCRdb re-derived calls from the reads in MiXCR, one entry per CDR3 protein. Here the sample spans 170,000 or so distinct CDR3 sequences, about three fifths being singletons. The CDR3 is 14 amino acids. The V gene's germline CDR1 is DFQATT and CDR2 SNEGSKA (reference sequence). V was pared by 6 bases and J by 2 bases, with 4 bases of the junction left unmatched. It was patients with CD8+CD57+ cell expansion by flow cytometry who were chosen for sequencing. Diagnosis of severe acquired aplastic anemia applied to all patients. This clonotype turned up a few times. Its antigen is unidentified.

This receptor was identified in a human donor with aplastic anemia. Sequencing was done on a sample of sorted CD4+, CD8+, or CD8+CD57+ T cells (not recorded which) from PBMCs. The genes are TRBV20-1 and TRBJ1-2; TRBD1 matches at 12 bases. The CDR3 nucleotides are TGCAGTGCCAAGGGACAGGGGGCCAACTATGGCTACACCTTC. This sequence encodes CSAKGQGANYGYTF.